One and the same sample provided the 8 T cell receptor beta chains below, sequenced in a study of blood T cell repertoires in COVID-19. Method: immunoSEQ multiplex PCR; TCRdb's copy keeps in-frame clones and lacks some. This repertoire shows a few hundred thousand clones, more than 75% found once; its top ten account for around 0.98%. The sequencing sample was made of peripheral blood. The source of these receptors is a woman in her thirties or forties who had recovered from COVID-19.

In its sample, this clone was seen once. The J gene is TRBJ2-7, the V gene TRBV24-1, with 8 nucleotides matching TRBD1. V shed 4 bases and J 7 bases; nucleotides not matched to a gene: 5. Germline loops: CDR1 KGHDR, CDR2 SFDVKD. CDR3 length: 13 residues. CDR3 bases: TGTGCCACCAGTGACCCCGGGACAGGAGAGCAGTACTTC. This gives the protein CATSDPGTGEQYF.

This clone turned up a few times. This chain links TRBV7-2 with TRBJ2-2; 7 bases line up with TRBD2. The V segment lost 3 bases and the J segment 5 bases; nucleotides outside the gene matches: 6. Germline loops: CDR1 SGHTA, CDR2 FQGNSA. The CDR3 has 15 residues. CDR3: CASSFDQGGTGELFF. The CDR3, as DNA: TGTGCCAGCAGCTTCGATCAGGGAGGGACCGGGGAGCTGTTTTTT.

J is TRBJ2-5 and V is TRBV4-3; possibly TRBD1 for D (6 bases). Trimming pared 4 bases from V and 4 bases from J, leaving 22 bases between. CDR3 length: 17 amino acids. Germline CDR1 reads LGHNA; CDR2 reads YSLEER. The CDR3 here is CASSREAWGQAGETQYF. The CDR3 DNA reads as TGCGCCAGCAGCCGCGAGGCGTGGGGGCAGGCCGGAGAGACCCAGTACTTC.

This sequence joins TRBV30 and TRBJ2-1, with TRBD2 matching 10 bases. The V gene end was trimmed by 0 bases and the J gene end by 9 bases; junction bases not matched to a gene: 5. Germline V gene lookup returns CDR1 GTSNPN and CDR2 SVGIG (reference sequence). The CDR3 has 14 residues. The CDR3 protein is CAWSVGASGSEQFF. CDR3 DNA: TGTGCCTGGAGTGTAGGGGCTAGCGGGAGTGAGCAGTTCTTC.

This sequence joins TRBV3-1 (or the pseudogene TRBV3-2) and TRBJ1-6; D ambiguous. The CDR3 is 14 amino acids. Trimming removed 6 bases at V and 5 bases at J, with 11 bases between. The germline V gene has CDR1 LGHDT and CDR2 YNNKEL (reference sequence). The CDR3 protein is CASRGSGDNSPLHF. CDR3 bases: TGTGCCAGCAGGGGGAGCGGTGATAATTCACCCCTCCACTTT.

The CDR3 is CASSYRGHYGYTF. The CDR3 DNA sequence: TGTGCCAGCAGTTACAGGGGCCACTATGGCTACACCTTC. The V and J genes are TRBV5-6 and TRBJ1-2, with 7 bases fitting TRBD1. The CDR3 runs to 13 residues. Trimming cost V 5 bases and J 3 bases; bases outside gene matches: 4. CDR1 and CDR2 (germline): SGHDT, YYEEEE.

The V gene is TRBV30, the J gene TRBJ2-1, with TRBD2 matching 14 bases. This CDR3 is 16 amino acids long. CDR1 is GTSNPN, CDR2 SVGIG, per germline (reference sequence). Trimming took 0 bases from V and 11 from J; bases not matched to a gene: 9. The chain's CDR3 is CAWSVQGLAGVTQQFF. The CDR3 bases are TGTGCCTGGAGTGTACAGGGACTAGCGGGAGTAACCCAGCAGTTCTTC.

This chain connects TRBV19 to TRBJ2-1, with 7 bases identical to TRBD2. Germline V lookup: CDR1 LNHDA, CDR2 SQIVND (reference sequence). The CDR3 length is 15 residues. Unmatched junction bases numbered 4, after V lost 5 bases and J lost 0 bases. This chain's CDR3 is CASSVAGASYNEQFF. CDR3 coding DNA: TGTGCCAGTAGTGTGGCGGGAGCCTCCTACAATGAGCAGTTCTTC.